Shown below are 17 T cell receptor beta chains from a single sample sequenced in a study of CD8 T cells in ankylosing spondylitis. Each CDR3 protein gets one entry after TCRdb re-called the 5' RACE reads with MiXCR. The sample carries some 220,000 distinct CDR3 sequences, less than 9.5% recorded once. Sequenced sample: blood, either unsorted or a sorted T cell fraction (not recorded which). The source is a female donor with ankylosing spondylitis or in good health (not recorded which).

This clonotype was recorded at least ten times. V and J are TRBV20-1 and TRBJ1-5; 11 nucleotides align to TRBD1. This CDR3 spans 18 amino acids. The germline V gene has CDR1 DFQATT and CDR2 SNEGSKA (reference sequence). Trimming took 5 bases from V and 4 from J; bases not matched to a gene: 16. The CDR3, as DNA: TGCAGTGCTTTTCAGAGGACAGGGGGCGAGGGTATGAATCAGCCCCAGCATTTT. It specifies CSAFQRTGGEGMNQPQHF.

This clonotype was counted many times. This chain joins TRBV20-1 and TRBJ1-1; 7 bases are a match to TRBD1. The germline gives CDR1 DFQATT, CDR2 SNEGSKA (reference sequence). This CDR3 comprises 13 residues. V gave up 7 bases and J gave up 8 bases; unmatched junction bases: 13. This CDR3 reads CSVSTDREGEAFF. CDR3 DNA: TGCAGTGTATCCACCGACAGGGAGGGCGAAGCTTTCTTT.

Note on this clonotype: A much larger clone differs from this one at a single base, so this may be a read error. This chain joins TRBV29-1 and TRBJ2-7; 7 bases map to TRBD2. The germline CDR1 and CDR2 sequences are SQVTM and ANQGSEA. The V gene end was trimmed by 8 bases and the J gene end by 9 bases; junction bases not matched to a gene: 10. The CDR3 consists of 11 residues. CDR3 sequence reads: CSHGEGHAQYF. The CDR3 coding sequence is TGCAGCCACGGGGAGGGCCACGCGCAGTACTTC.

In its sample, this clonotype was seen a few times. The chain recombines TRBV7-2 with TRBJ1-4, with D possibly TRBD1 on 5 matching bases. V lost 3 bases and J 10 bases, leaving 18 bases between the germline ends. The germline V gene encodes CDR1 SGHTA and CDR2 FQGNSA. The CDR3 spans 15 residues. The CDR3 region has the DNA TGTGCCAGCAGCTTTGACGGAGGGGCCCAAGGAAAACTGTTTTTT. The encoded protein is CASSFDGGAQGKLFF.

Ten or more counts support this clonotype. V is TRBV5-1 and J is TRBJ2-7; D ambiguous. This CDR3 region has 13 residues. V was shortened by 2 bases and J by 5 bases, with 11 bases between the two germline ends. CDR1 and CDR2 from the germline V gene are SGHRS and YFSETQ. CDR3 sequence (DNA): TGCGCCAGCAGCTTAGGGTGGTCAAACGAGCAGTACTTC. Translating gives CASSLGWSNEQYF.

This clonotype was counted ten times or more. The CDR3 loop reads CSARRSHRGEYGYTF. The CDR3, as DNA: TGCAGTGCTAGGCGATCACATAGGGGGGAGTATGGCTACACCTTC. The chain joins TRBV20-1 to TRBJ1-2, with D perhaps TRBD1 (6 bases). Germline V gene lookup returns CDR1 DFQATT and CDR2 SNEGSKA (reference sequence). V was pared by 3 bases and J by 5 bases, with 19 bases between. There are 15 residues in the CDR3.

There are many counts of this clonotype. The chain joins TRBV18 to TRBJ2-2, with TRBD2 identical over 8 bases. The germline V gene encodes CDR1 KGHSH and CDR2 LQKENI. V trimming: 2 bases; J trimming: 0 bases; junction bases outside the gene matches: 5. CDR3 length equals 17 residues. The CDR3 loop is CASSPDPGLANTGELFF. The CDR3, as DNA: TGTGCCAGCTCACCAGACCCGGGACTAGCGAACACCGGGGAGCTGTTTTTT.

This clonotype showed up many times. The gene calls are TRBV7-2 and TRBJ2-1, with TRBD2 matching 12 bases. Germline loops: CDR1 SGHTA, CDR2 FQGNSA. Trimming removed 3 bases from V and 8 bases from J; junction bases left unmatched: 8. The length of the CDR3 is 16 residues. This chain's CDR3 is CASSLMSSGREDEQFF. CDR3 sequence (DNA): TGTGCCAGCAGCTTGATGTCTAGCGGGAGGGAGGATGAGCAGTTCTTC.

This clonotype has a handful of counts. The rearrangement uses TRBV12-3 or TRBV12-4 and TRBJ2-1; weak D call: TRBD2 (5 bases). This CDR3 spans 15 amino acids. Trimming cost V 6 bases and J 1 base, with 13 bases left between them. The CDR3 DNA sequence: TGTGCCAGCAGCCCCTCCCGGAGGTCCTACAATGAGCAGTTCTTC. This codes for CASSPSRRSYNEQFF.

This clonotype has just a few counts. This clone may be a read error of a much larger clone one base away. This rearrangement joins TRBV5-1 to TRBJ2-3; no definite D call. This CDR3 spans 15 amino acids. CDR1 and CDR2 from the germline V gene are SGHRS and YFSETQ. For the CDR3, the DNA is TGCGGCAGCAGACTTCACCAGACTAGCACAGATACGCAGTATTTT. It is translated as CGSRLHQTSTDTQYF. The complete variable domain, with remaining parts taken from reference TRBV5-1 and TRBJ2-3, reads KAGVTQTPRYLIKTRGQQVTLSCSPISGHRSVSWYQQTPGQGLQFLFEYFSETQRNKGNFPGRFSGRQFSNSRSEMNVSTLELGDSALYLCGSRLHQTSTDTQYFGPGTRLTVL.

This clonotype was counted ten times or more. V usage is TRBV14 and J usage is TRBJ2-7, with TRBD1 as a possible D gene (7 bases). CDR3 size: 15 residues. Germline CDR1 reads SGHDN; CDR2 reads FVKESK. V was shortened by 0 bases and J by 5 bases, with 14 bases between the two germline ends. This CDR3 is CASSQEGQGGNEQYF. For the CDR3, the DNA is TGTGCCAGCAGCCAAGAAGGCCAGGGGGGCAACGAGCAGTACTTC.

This clonotype was seen many times. The rearrangement joins TRBV6-1 to TRBJ1-2, with TRBD1 matching over 8 bases. The V segment lost 6 bases and the J segment 1 base; nucleotides outside the gene matches: 4. Germline assignment: CDR1 MNHNS and CDR2 SASEGT. This CDR3 spans 14 amino acids. This chain's CDR3 is CASRSTGVNYGYTF. The CDR3 DNA reads as TGTGCCAGCAGATCGACAGGGGTTAACTATGGCTACACCTTC.

This clonotype was recorded at least ten times. V usage is TRBV12-3 or TRBV12-4 and J usage is TRBJ1-1; D is unresolved. The CDR3 extends over 12 amino acids. Between the trimmed V and J ends, which lost 0 bases and 1 base, there was a span of 0 bases. The CDR3 region has the DNA TGTGCCAGCAGTTTAGCGAACACTGAAGCTTTCTTT. Its protein product is CASSLANTEAFF.

This clonotype has ten or more counts. V usage is TRBV18 and J usage is TRBJ2-1, with D hard to call. This CDR3 comprises 15 residues. V lost 3 bases, J lost 4 bases, and 13 bases lay in between. CDR1 is KGHSH, CDR2 LQKENI, per germline. The CDR3 DNA reads TGTGCCAGCTCACCCCTCTGGACGGATTACAATGAGCAGTTCTTC. Its protein product is CASSPLWTDYNEQFF.

This clonotype was picked up many times. The rearrangement joins TRBV6-2 or TRBV6-3 to TRBJ1-5, with D hard to call. This CDR3 spans 14 amino acids. The V end lost 4 bases, the J end lost 7 bases, and 14 bases lay between the germline ends. The germline V gene encodes CDR1 MNHEY and CDR2 SVGEGT. CDR3 in amino acids: CASSFLTSGQPQHF. CDR3 nucleotides: TGTGCCAGCAGTTTCCTGACCAGCGGGCAGCCCCAGCATTTT.

This clonotype was seen at least ten times. The CDR3: CASSGRGLSYEQYF. The DNA for the CDR3 is TGTGCCAGCAGTGGTAGGGGCCTCTCCTACGAGCAGTACTTC. The chain links TRBV12-3 or TRBV12-4 to TRBJ2-7, with D perhaps TRBD1 (5 bases). The CDR3 runs to 14 residues. Trimming pared 5 bases from V and 0 bases from J, leaving 11 bases between.

This clonotype was counted at least ten times. CDR3 DNA sequence: TGCAGTGCTAGAAAAGACACTGGTGAAGCTTTCTTT. Translated, it gives CSARKDTGEAFF. The chain is built from TRBV20-1 and TRBJ1-1; D gene unclear. The CDR3 spans 12 residues. V shed 2 bases and J shed 7 bases, with 11 bases lying between them. Germline assignment: CDR1 DFQATT and CDR2 SNEGSKA (reference sequence).